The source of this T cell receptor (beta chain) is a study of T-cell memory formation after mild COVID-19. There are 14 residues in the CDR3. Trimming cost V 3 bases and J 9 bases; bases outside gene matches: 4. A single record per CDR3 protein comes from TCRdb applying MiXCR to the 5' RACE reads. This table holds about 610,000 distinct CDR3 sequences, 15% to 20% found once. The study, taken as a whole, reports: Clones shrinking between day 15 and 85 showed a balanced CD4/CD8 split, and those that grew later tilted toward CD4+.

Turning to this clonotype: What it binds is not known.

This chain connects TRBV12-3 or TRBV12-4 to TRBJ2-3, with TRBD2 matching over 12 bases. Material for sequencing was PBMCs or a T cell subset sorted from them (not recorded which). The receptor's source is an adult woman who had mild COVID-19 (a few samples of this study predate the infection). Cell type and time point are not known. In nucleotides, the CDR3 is TGTGCCAGCAGTTTGGGACTAGCGGGTGGGACGCAGTATTTT. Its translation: CASSLGLAGGTQYF.